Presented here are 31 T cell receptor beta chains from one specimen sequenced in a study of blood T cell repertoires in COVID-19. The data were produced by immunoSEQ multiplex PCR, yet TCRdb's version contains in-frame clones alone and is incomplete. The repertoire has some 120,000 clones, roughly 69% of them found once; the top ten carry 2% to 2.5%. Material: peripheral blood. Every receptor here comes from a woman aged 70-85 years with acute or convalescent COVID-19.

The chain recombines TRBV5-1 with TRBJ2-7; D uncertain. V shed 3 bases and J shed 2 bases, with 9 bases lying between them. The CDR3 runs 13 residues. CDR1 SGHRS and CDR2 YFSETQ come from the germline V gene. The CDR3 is CASSSDITYEQYF. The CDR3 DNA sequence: TGCGCCAGCAGCTCAGACATCACCTACGAGCAGTACTTC.

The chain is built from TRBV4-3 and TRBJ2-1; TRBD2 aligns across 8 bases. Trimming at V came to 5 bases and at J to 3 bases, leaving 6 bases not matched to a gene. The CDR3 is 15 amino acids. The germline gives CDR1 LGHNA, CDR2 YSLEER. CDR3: CASSKDGGVYNEQFF. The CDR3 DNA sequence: TGCGCCAGCAGCAAGGACGGGGGGGTCTACAATGAGCAGTTCTTC.

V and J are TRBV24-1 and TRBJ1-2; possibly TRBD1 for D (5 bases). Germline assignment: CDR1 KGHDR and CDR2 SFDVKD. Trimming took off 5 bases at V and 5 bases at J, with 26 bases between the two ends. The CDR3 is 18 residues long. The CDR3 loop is CATSALVRQPFTGYGYTF. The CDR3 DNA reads TGTGCCACCAGTGCCCTTGTTCGACAGCCCTTTACCGGGTATGGCTACACCTTC.

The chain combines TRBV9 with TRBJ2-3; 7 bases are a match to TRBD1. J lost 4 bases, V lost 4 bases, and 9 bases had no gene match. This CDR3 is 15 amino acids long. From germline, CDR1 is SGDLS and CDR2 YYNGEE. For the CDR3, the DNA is TGTGCCAGCAGCACACAGGGGTTTGTTGCAGATACGCAGTATTTT. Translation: CASSTQGFVADTQYF.

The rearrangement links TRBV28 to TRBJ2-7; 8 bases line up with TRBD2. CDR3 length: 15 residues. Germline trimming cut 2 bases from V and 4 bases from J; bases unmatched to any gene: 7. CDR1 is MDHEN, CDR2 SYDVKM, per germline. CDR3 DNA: TGTGCCAGCAGTTTAGCGGGAGGAGGGGGTTACGAGCAGTACTTC. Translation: CASSLAGGGGYEQYF.

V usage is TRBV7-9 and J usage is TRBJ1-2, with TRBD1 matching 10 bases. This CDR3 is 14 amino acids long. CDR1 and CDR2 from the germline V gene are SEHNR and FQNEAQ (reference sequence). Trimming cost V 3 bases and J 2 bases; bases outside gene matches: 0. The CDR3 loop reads CASSLGQGNYGYTF. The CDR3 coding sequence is TGTGCCAGCAGCTTGGGACAGGGGAACTATGGCTACACCTTC. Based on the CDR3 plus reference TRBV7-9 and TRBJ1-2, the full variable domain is DTGVSQNPRHKITKRGQNVTFRCDPISEHNRLYWYRQTLGQGPEFLTYFQNEAQLEKSRLLSDRFSAERPKGSFSTLEIQRTEQGDSAMYLCASSLGQGNYGYTFGSGTRLTVV.

The CDR3 DNA is TGTGCCAGCAGTGAAACGACCGGGACTAGCGACTACAATGAGCAGTTCTTC. Protein product: CASSETTGTSDYNEQFF. The V call is TRBV2, the J call TRBJ2-1; 10 bases fit TRBD2. Trimming removed 2 bases from V and 3 bases from J; junction bases left unmatched: 7. The CDR3 contains 17 residues. The germline CDR1 and CDR2 sequences are SNHLY and FYNNEI.

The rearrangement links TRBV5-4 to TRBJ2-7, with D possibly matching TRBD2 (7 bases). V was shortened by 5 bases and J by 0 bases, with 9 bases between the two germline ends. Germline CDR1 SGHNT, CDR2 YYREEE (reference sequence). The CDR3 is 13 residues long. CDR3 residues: CASRGGASYEQYF. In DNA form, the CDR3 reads TGTGCCAGCAGGGGGGGGGCCTCCTACGAGCAGTACTTC.

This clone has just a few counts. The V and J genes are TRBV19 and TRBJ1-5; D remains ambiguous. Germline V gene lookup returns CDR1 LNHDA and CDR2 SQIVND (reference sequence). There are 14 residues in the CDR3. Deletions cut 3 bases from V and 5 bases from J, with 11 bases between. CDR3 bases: TGTGCCAGTAGTATTAAAAATTTGTATCAGCCCCAGCATTTT. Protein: CASSIKNLYQPQHF.

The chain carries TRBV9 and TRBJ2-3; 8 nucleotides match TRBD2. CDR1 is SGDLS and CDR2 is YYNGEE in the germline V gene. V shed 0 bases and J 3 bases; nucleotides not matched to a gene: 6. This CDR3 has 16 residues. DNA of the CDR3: TGTGCCAGCAGCGTAGGAGACGGGAGGGAGACAGATACGCAGTATTTT. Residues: CASSVGDGRETDTQYF. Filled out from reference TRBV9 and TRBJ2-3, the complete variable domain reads DSGVTQTPKHLITATGQRVTLRCSPRSGDLSVYWYQQSLDQGLQFLIQYYNGEERAKGNILERFSAQQFPDLHSELNLSSLELGDSALYFCASSVGDGRETDTQYFGPGTRLTVL.

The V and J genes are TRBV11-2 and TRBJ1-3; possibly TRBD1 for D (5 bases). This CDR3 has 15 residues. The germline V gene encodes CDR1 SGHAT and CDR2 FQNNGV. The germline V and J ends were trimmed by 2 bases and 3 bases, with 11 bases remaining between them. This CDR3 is CASSLSLDIGNTIYF. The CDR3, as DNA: TGTGCCAGCAGCTTAAGCCTGGACATTGGAAACACCATATATTTT.

CDR3 coding DNA: TGTGCCAGCCAGGGTAGCGGGAGGGACACCGGGGAGCTGTTTTTT. Residues: CASQGSGRDTGELFF. The chain recombines TRBV6-5 with TRBJ2-2; 11 nucleotides agree with TRBD2. The length of the CDR3 is 15 residues. V trimming: 8 bases; J trimming: 3 bases; junction bases outside the gene matches: 5. Germline V lookup: CDR1 MNHEY, CDR2 SVGAGI.

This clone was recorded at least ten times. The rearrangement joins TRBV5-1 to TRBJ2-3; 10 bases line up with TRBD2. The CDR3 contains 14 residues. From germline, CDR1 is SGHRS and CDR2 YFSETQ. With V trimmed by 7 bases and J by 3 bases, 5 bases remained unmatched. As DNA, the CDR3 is TGCGCCAGCCGGGCTAGCGGGGGAACAGATACGCAGTATTTT. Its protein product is CASRASGGTDTQYF. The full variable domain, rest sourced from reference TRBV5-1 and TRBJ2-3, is KAGVTQTPRYLIKTRGQQVTLSCSPISGHRSVSWYQQTPGQGLQFLFEYFSETQRNKGNFPGRFSGRQFSNSRSEMNVSTLELGDSALYLCASRASGGTDTQYFGPGTRLTVL.

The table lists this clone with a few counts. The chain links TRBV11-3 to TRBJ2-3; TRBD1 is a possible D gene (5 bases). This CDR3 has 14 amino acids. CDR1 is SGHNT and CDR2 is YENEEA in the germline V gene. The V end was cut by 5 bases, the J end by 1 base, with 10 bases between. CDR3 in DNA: TGTGCCAGCAGCCCTTCGACAGGCACAGATACGCAGTATTTT. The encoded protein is CASSPSTGTDTQYF.

CDR3 in amino acids: CASSPRPLAGGRGGELFF. CDR3 nucleotides: TGTGCCAGCAGTCCACGCCCCCTAGCGGGAGGGAGAGGCGGGGAGCTGTTTTTT. The genes are TRBV27 and TRBJ2-2; 12 bases are a match to TRBD2. The CDR3 is 18 amino acids. The trim removed 5 bases at V and 7 bases at J, leaving 14 bases unmatched. The germline CDR1 and CDR2 sequences are MNHEY and SMNVEV (reference sequence).

CDR3 bases: TGCGCCAGCAGCCAAGTCACAGGGGGCAACACTGAAGCTTTCTTT. Its translation: CASSQVTGGNTEAFF. J is TRBJ1-1 and V is TRBV4-3; 9 bases are shared with TRBD1. Unmatched junction bases numbered 2, after V lost 1 base and J lost 2 bases. CDR1 and CDR2 from the germline V gene are LGHNA and YSLEER. The CDR3 contains 15 residues.

The CDR3 sequence is CASSQGGVGDGNSPLHF. The CDR3 DNA reads as TGCGCCAGCAGCCAGGGGGGAGTGGGGGACGGGAATTCACCCCTCCACTTT. The chain joins TRBV4-3 to TRBJ1-6; D may be TRBD1 (5 bases). CDR3 length: 17 residues. From germline, CDR1 is LGHNA and CDR2 YSLEER. V was shortened by 3 bases and J by 7 bases, with 19 bases between the two germline ends.

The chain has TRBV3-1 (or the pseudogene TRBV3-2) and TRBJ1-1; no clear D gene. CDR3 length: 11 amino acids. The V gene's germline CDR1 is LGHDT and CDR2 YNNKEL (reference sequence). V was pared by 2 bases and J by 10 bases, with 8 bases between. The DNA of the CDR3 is TGTGCCAGCAGCCAACGGGGTACAGCTTTCTTT. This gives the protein CASSQRGTAFF.

This CDR3 is CASSYQGLFYGYTF. The CDR3 DNA sequence: TGTGCCAGCAGTTACCAGGGGTTGTTCTATGGCTACACCTTC. The chain joins TRBV6-6 to TRBJ1-2, with D perhaps matching TRBD1 (6 bases). The CDR3 contains 14 residues. Trimming removed 2 bases at V and 4 bases at J, with 11 bases between. Germline assignment: CDR1 MNHNY and CDR2 SVGAGI (reference sequence).

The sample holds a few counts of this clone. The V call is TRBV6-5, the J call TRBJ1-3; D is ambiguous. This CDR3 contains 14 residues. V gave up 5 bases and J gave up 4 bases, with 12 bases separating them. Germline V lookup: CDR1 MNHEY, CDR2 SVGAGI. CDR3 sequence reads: CASSITAGGNTIYF. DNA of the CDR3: TGTGCCAGCAGTATCACAGCGGGAGGAAACACCATATATTTT.

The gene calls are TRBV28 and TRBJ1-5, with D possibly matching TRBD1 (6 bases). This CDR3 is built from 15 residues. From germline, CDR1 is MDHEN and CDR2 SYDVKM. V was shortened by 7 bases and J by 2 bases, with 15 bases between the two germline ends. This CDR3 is CASTLQGIGNQPQHF. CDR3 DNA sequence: TGTGCCAGCACCCTCCAGGGGATCGGCAATCAGCCCCAGCATTTT.

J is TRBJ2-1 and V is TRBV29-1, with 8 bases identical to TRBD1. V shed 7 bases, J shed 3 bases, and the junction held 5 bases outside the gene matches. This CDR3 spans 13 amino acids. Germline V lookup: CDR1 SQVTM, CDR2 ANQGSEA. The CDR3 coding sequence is TGCAGCGCTGACAGGGGATTCTACAATGAGCAGTTCTTC. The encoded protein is CSADRGFYNEQFF.

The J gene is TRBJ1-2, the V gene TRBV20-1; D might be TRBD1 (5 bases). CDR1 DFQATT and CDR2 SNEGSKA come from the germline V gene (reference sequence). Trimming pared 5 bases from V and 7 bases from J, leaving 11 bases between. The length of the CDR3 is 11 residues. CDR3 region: CSAGFRAGYTF. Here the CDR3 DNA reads TGCAGTGCTGGATTCAGGGCTGGCTACACCTTC.

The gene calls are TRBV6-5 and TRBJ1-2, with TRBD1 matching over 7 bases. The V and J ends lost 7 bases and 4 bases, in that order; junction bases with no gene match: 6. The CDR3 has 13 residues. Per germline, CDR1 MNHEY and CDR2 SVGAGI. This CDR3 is CASIPTGTYGYTF. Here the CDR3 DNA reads TGTGCCAGCATTCCGACAGGGACCTATGGCTACACCTTC.

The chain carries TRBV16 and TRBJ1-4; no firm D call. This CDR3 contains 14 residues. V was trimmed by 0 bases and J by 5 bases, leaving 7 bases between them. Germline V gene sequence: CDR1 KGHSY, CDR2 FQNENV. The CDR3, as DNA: TGTGCCAGCAGCCAATCTGCGCAAAATGAAAAACTGTTTTTT. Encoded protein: CASSQSAQNEKLFF. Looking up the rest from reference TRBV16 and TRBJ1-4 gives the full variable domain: GEEVAQTPKHLVRGEGQKAKLYCAPIKGHSYVFWYQQVLKNEFKFLISFQNENVFDETGMPKERFSAKCLPNSPCSLEIQATKLEDSAVYFCASSQSAQNEKLFFGSGTQLSVL.

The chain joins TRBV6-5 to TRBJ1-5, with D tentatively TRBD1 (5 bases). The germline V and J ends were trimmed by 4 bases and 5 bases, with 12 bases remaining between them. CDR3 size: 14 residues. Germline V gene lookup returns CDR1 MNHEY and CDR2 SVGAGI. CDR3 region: CASSSGFLHQPQHF. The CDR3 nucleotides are TGTGCCAGCAGTTCAGGGTTTCTTCATCAGCCCCAGCATTTT.

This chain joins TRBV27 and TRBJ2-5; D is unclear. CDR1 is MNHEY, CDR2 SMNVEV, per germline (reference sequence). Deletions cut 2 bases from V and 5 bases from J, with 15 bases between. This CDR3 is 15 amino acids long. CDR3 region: CASSLLPARSETQYF. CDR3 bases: TGTGCCAGCAGTTTACTCCCGGCCAGGTCGGAGACCCAGTACTTC.

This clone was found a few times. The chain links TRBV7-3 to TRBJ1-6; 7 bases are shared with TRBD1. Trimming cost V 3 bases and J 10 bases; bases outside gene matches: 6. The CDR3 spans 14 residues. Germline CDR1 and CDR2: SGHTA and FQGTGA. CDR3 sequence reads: CASSFGQENSPLHF. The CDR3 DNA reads TGTGCCAGCAGCTTCGGACAGGAAAACTCACCCCTCCACTTT.

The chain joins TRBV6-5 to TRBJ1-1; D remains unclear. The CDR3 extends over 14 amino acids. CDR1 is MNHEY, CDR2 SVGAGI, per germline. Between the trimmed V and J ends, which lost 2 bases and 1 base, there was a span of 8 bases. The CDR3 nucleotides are TGTGCCAGCAGTTACATCCCCCAGAACACTGAAGCTTTCTTT. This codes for CASSYIPQNTEAFF.

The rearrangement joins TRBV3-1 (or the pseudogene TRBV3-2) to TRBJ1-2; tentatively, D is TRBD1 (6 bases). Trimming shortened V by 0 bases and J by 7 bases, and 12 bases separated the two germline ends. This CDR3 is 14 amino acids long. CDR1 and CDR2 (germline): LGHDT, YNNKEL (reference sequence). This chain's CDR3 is CASSQDLGGTGYTF. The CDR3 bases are TGTGCCAGCAGCCAAGATTTAGGGGGAACTGGCTACACCTTC.

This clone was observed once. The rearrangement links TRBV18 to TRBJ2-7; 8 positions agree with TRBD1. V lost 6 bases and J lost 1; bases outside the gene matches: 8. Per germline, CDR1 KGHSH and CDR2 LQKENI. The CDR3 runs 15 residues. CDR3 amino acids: CASSPGTGGSYEQYF. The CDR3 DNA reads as TGTGCCAGCTCCCCCGGGACAGGCGGATCCTACGAGCAGTACTTC.